This T cell receptor beta chain was identified during a study of cytomegalovirus exposure and HLA in healthy donors. Use of 60 Vbeta and 13 Jbeta primers characterized the PCR. The data were produced by immunoSEQ multiplex PCR, yet TCRdb's version contains in-frame clones alone and is incomplete. The table has roughly 200,000 clones, roughly 80% seen once. The CDR3 runs 17 residues. The germline CDR1 and CDR2 sequences are ENHRY and SYGVKD. V lost 0 bases to trimming and J lost 2 bases; unmatched junction nucleotides: 5. This clone is a singleton in its sample. Its antigen is as yet unknown. Study-level points and caveats: Later analysis associated a missense DCLRE1C variant with TCR beta V- and J-gene trimming.

This TCR was sampled from a woman between 18 and 30 years old in good health and CMV-seronegative. The sample was PBMCs. This rearrangement joins TRBV10-3 to TRBJ2-3; 10 nucleotides agree with TRBD1. CDR3 nucleotides: TGTGCCATCAGTGAGTCCGCCGGGACAGGGGACACAGATACGCAGTATTTT. Translating gives CAISESAGTGDTDTQYF.